Described below is a single TCR beta chain sequence and its context. Its antigen is still unknown. The data stem from a study of shared clonotypes between healthy human individuals. Assay used: immunoSEQ multiplex PCR; TCRdb lists only in-frame clones, some missing. Altogether about 2,100,000 clones are present, roughly 91% being singletons, with the ten largest covering approximately 1.7%. In the naive CD8 group, cells lacked CD45RO and were positively selected for CCR7, so terminally differentiated effector memory CD45RA+ cells were left out. The V gene's germline CDR1 is SGHAT and CDR2 FQNNGV. Trimming took 5 bases from V and 5 from J, leaving 18 bases between them. The length of the CDR3 is 15 residues. Study-wide points: Sampling covered blood only; tissue repertoires likely differ.

This clonotype originated in a man between 18 and 35 years old in good health. Some clones in this sample may be carry-over from other donors' samples. The chain links TRBV11-2 to TRBJ2-5; tentatively, D is TRBD1 or TRBD2 (5 bases each). The sample was naive CD8+ T cells from PBMCs. The CDR3 loop is CASSPGPRLGETQYF. DNA of the CDR3: TGTGCCAGCAGCCCGGGGCCCAGGCTCGGGGAGACCCAGTACTTC.